One sample yielded the 8 T cell receptor beta chains listed below, sequenced in a study of long-term antiretroviral therapy in people with HIV. Sequencing relied on immunoSEQ assay v3.0, run at survey level. The assay was immunoSEQ multiplex PCR, and TCRdb's table has in-frame clones only and misses some. Found here are 23,000 or so clones, about 80% of them singletons; the top ten hold around 5%. This sample comprised unsorted PBMCs, obtained 0.3 years after starting antiretroviral therapy. The receptors come from a man aged 50-60 years with HIV.

The V call is TRBV23-1, the J call TRBJ2-6, with 7 nucleotides matching TRBD1. TRBV23-1 is annotated as an ORF whose role is uncertain. After removal of 5 bases from V and 0 bases from J, the junction contained 10 bases not matched to a gene. CDR3 length equals 18 residues. This CDR3 is CASSARDRSCSGANVLTF. CDR3 in DNA: TGCGCCAGCAGTGCCAGGGACAGATCCTGCTCTGGGGCCAACGTCCTGACTTTC.

V and J are TRBV19 and TRBJ2-2; tentative D call: TRBD1 (5 bases). The CDR3 loop spans 14 amino acids. Looked up from germline, CDR1 is LNHDA and CDR2 is SQIVND (reference sequence). Deletions cut 7 bases from V and 3 bases from J, with 12 bases between. The DNA of the CDR3 is TGTGCCAGTAATAGGGGCCGGGACACCGGGGAGCTGTTTTTT. Encoded protein: CASNRGRDTGELFF.

The chain employs TRBV19 and TRBJ1-1; D not resolved. Germline-derived CDR1 and CDR2 are LNHDA and SQIVND (reference sequence). The ends were cut back, 3 bases at V and 1 base at J, with 6 bases in the middle. The CDR3 runs to 13 residues. The CDR3 DNA reads as TGTGCCAGTAGTATGAGAGGGAACACTGAAGCTTTCTTT. Protein sequence: CASSMRGNTEAFF.

This sequence joins TRBV15 and TRBJ2-5; a possible D gene is TRBD1 (6 bases). V was cut by 0 bases and J by 5 bases, with 10 bases left in between. Looked up from germline, CDR1 is LNHNV and CDR2 is YYDKDF (reference sequence). CDR3 length: 14 amino acids. The CDR3 here is CATSRDNRAETQYF. The CDR3 region has the DNA TGTGCCACCAGCAGAGATAACAGGGCTGAGACCCAGTACTTC.

The chain joins TRBV19 to TRBJ1-2; 9 nucleotides match TRBD1. CDR3 length: 15 residues. Germline-derived CDR1 and CDR2 are LNHDA and SQIVND (reference sequence). V trimming: 4 bases; J trimming: 3 bases; junction bases outside the gene matches: 6. The CDR3 DNA follows: TGTGCCAGTAGTAACCGGGACAGGGTTTACTATGGCTACACCTTC. Protein sequence: CASSNRDRVYYGYTF.

Points on this clone: The same CDR3 is also encoded by other DNA sequences in this sample. The rearrangement uses TRBV11-3 and TRBJ2-7; D is undetermined. V was clipped by 1 base and J by 1 base, with 2 bases between them. The CDR3 is 12 amino acids. Germline V CDR1 and CDR2: SGHNT, YENEEA. The CDR3 loop is CASSLGSYEQYF. The DNA of the CDR3 is TGTGCCAGCAGCTTAGGTTCCTACGAGCAGTACTTC.

The V and J genes are TRBV28 and TRBJ2-7; 8 nucleotides line up with TRBD1. The CDR3 length is 15 residues. Unmatched junction bases numbered 10, after V lost 6 bases and J lost 3 bases. Germline V gene sequence: CDR1 MDHEN, CDR2 SYDVKM. The CDR3 sequence: CASSLVRTGNYEQYF. In DNA form, the CDR3 reads TGTGCCAGCAGCTTGGTGAGGACAGGGAACTACGAGCAGTACTTC.

This clone has only a few counts. This chain connects TRBV27 to TRBJ1-5; 8 bases match TRBD1. V dropped 8 bases and J dropped 5; count of bases not matched to a gene: 14. The CDR3 has 16 amino acids. The germline V gene has CDR1 MNHEY and CDR2 SMNVEV (reference sequence). CDR3 bases: TGTGCCAGCTGTTCCCGGCAGGGGGCTTATGATCAGCCCCAGCATTTT. Its protein product is CASCSRQGAYDQPQHF.